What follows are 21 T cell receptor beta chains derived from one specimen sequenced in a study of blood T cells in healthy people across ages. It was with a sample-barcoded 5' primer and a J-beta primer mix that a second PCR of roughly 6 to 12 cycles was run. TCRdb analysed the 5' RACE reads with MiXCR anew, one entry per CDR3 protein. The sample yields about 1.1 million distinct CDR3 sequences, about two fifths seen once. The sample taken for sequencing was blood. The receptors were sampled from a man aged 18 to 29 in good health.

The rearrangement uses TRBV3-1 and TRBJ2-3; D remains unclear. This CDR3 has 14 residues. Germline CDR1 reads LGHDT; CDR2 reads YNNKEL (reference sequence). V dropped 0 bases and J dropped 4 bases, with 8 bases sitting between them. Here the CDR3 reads CASSQDARSDTQYF. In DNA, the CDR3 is TGTGCCAGCAGCCAAGATGCACGGTCAGATACGCAGTATTTT.

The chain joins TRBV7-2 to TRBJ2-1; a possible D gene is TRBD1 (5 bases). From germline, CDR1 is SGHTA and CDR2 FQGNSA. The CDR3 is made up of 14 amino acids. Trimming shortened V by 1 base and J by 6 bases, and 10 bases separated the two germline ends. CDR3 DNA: TGTGCCAGCAGCTTAGGGAGCCAGGGCAATGAGCAGTTCTTC. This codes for CASSLGSQGNEQFF.

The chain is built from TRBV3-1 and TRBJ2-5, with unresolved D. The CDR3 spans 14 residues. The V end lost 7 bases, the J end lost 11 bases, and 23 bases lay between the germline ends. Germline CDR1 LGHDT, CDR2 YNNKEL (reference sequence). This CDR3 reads CASNLISYDNEQYF. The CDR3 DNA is TGTGCCAGCAACCTCATCAGTTATGACAATGAGCAGTACTTC.

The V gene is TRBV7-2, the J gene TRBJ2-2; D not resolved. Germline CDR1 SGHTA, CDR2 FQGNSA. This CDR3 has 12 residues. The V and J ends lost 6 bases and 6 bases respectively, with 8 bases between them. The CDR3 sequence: CASRPSAGELFF. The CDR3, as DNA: TGTGCCAGCAGACCGTCGGCCGGGGAGCTGTTTTTT.

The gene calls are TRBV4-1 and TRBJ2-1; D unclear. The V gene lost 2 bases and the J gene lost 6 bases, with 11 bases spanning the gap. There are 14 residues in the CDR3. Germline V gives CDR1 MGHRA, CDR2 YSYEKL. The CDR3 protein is CASSQYESRNEQFF. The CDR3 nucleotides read TGCGCCAGCAGCCAATACGAGTCGCGCAATGAGCAGTTCTTC.

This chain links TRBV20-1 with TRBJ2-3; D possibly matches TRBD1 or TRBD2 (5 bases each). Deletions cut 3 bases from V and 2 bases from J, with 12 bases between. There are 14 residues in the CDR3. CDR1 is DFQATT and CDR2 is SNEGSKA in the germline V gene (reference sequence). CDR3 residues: CSARGVSYTDTQYF. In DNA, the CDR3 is TGCAGTGCTAGGGGGGTGTCTTACACAGATACGCAGTATTTT.

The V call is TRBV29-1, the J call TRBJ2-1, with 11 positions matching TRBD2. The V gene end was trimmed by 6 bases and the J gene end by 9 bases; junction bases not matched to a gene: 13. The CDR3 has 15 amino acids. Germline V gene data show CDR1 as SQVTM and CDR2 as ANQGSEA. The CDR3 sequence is CSVLRTSGQVGEQFF. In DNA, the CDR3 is TGCAGCGTCCTACGGACTAGCGGGCAAGTAGGTGAGCAGTTCTTC.

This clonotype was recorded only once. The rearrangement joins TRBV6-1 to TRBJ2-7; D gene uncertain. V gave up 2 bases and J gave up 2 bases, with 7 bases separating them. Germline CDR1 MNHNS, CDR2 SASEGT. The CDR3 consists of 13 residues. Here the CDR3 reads CASSEQAAYEQYF. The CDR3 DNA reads TGTGCCAGCAGTGAACAGGCCGCCTACGAGCAGTACTTC.

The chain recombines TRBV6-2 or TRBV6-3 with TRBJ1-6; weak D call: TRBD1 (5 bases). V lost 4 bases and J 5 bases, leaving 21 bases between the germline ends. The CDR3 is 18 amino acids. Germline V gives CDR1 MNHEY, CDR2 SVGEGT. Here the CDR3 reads CASSCSDPRTPDNSPLHF. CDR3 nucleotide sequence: TGTGCCAGCAGTTGCTCGGACCCGCGGACACCGGATAATTCACCCCTCCACTTT.

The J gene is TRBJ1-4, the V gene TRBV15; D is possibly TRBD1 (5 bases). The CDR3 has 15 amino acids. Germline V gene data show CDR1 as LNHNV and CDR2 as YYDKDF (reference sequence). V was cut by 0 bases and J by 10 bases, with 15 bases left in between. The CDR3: CATSRDWGSGGKLFF. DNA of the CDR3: TGTGCCACCAGCAGAGATTGGGGGAGCGGGGGAAAACTGTTTTTT.

CDR3 coding DNA: TGTGCCAGCAGTATACGGGACAGGGCCCCCTACAATGAGCAGTACTTC. Its protein product is CASSIRDRAPYNEQYF. V usage is TRBV27 and J usage is TRBJ2-5, with 9 bases that match TRBD1. CDR1 is MNHEY and CDR2 is SMNVEV in the germline V gene (reference sequence). This CDR3 region has 16 residues. The junction had 18 bases not matched to a gene; V was cut back by 5 bases and J by 11 bases.

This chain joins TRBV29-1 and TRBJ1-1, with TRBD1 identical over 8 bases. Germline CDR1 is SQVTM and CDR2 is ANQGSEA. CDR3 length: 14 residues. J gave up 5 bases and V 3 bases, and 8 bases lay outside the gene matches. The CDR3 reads CSVDLGQGRTEAFF. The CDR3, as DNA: TGCAGCGTTGATCTCGGACAGGGAAGGACTGAAGCTTTCTTT.

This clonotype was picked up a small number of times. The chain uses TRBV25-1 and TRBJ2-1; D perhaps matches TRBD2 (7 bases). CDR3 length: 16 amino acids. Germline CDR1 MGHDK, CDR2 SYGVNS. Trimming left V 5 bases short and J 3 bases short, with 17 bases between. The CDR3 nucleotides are TGTGCCAGCAGTTCCGGGGGGACAAGTGACTACAATGAGCAGTTCTTC. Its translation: CASSSGGTSDYNEQFF.

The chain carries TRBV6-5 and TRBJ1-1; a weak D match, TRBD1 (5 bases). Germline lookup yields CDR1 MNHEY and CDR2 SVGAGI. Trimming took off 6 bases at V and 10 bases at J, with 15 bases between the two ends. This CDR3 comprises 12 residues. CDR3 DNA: TGTGCCAGCAGCCCAGGGTGGGGAAGAGCTTTCTTT. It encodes CASSPGWGRAFF.

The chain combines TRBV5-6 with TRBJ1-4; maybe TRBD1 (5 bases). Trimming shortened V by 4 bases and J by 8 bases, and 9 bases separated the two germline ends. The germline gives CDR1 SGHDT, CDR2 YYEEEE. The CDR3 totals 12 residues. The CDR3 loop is CASSRWTEKLFF. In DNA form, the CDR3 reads TGTGCCAGCAGCCGGTGGACAGAAAAACTGTTTTTT.

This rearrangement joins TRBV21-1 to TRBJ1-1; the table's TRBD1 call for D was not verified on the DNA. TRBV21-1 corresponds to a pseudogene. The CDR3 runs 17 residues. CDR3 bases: TGTGCCAGCAGCAAAGAAAGTAGGGGACAGGTTTACACTGAAGCTTTCTTT. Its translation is CASSKESRGQVYTEAFF.

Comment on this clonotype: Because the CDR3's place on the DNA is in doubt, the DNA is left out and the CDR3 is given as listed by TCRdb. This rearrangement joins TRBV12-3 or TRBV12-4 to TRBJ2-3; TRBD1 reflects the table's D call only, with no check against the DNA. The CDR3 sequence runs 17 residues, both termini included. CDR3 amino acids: CASSFGQGTSSTDTEYF.

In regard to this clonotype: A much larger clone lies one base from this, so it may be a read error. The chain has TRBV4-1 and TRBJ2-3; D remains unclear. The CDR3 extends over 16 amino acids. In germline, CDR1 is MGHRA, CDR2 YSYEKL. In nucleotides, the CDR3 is TGCGCCAGCAGCCCCCAAGCAGGTATTCGCACAGATACGCGGTATTTT. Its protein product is CASSPQAGIRTDTRYF.

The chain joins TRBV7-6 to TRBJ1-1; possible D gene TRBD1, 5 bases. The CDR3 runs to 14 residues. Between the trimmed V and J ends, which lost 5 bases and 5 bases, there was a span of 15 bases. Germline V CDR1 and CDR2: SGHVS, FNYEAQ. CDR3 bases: TGTGCCAGCAGCATCGGACAACCCGGAACTGAAGCTTTCTTT. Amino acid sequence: CASSIGQPGTEAFF.

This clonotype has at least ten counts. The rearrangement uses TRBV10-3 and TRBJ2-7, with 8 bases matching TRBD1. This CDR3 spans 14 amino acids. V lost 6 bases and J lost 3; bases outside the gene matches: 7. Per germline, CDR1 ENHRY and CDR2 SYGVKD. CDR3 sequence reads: CAISKGQGNYEQYF. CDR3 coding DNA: TGTGCCATCAGCAAAGGACAGGGTAACTACGAGCAGTACTTC.

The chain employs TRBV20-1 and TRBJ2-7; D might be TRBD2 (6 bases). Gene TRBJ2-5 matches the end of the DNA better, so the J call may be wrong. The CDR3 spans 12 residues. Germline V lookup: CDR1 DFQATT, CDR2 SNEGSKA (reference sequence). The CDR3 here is CSAGRDSETQYF. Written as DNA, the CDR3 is TGCAGTGCTGGCCGGGACTCGGAGACCCAGTACTTC.